This T cell receptor beta chain was observed in a study of T cell repertoires in aging, cancer and after chemotherapy. Study-level points and caveats: Untreated cancer patients had significantly lower blood TCR diversity than age-matched healthy donors. These repertoire data do not allow conclusions about immunological memory after chemotherapy.

V was trimmed by 7 bases and J by 2 bases, leaving 8 bases between them. The CDR3 extends over 12 amino acids. Germline V CDR1 and CDR2: LNHDA, SQIVND (reference sequence). This clonotype was detected only once. Its matching antigen is unknown. A mixed TRB-A/B primer pool amplified rearranged TRB by multiplex touch-down PCR. TCRdb ran MiXCR on the multiplex PCR reads and lists one entry per CDR3 protein. The sample carries roughly 2,200 distinct CDR3 sequences, less than 40% recorded once. TCR beta rearrangements were amplified from peripheral blood genomic DNA. The clonotype originates from a human donor with a blood cancer. Sequencing input: blood. V gene TRBV19 combines with J gene TRBJ1-1; D is perhaps TRBD1 (5 bases). In nucleotides, the CDR3 is TGTGCCAGTAAGGACATTAACACTGAAGCTTTCTTT. This sequence encodes CASKDINTEAFF.